Listed below are T cell receptor beta chains from one sample, sequenced in a study of blood T cell repertoires in COVID-19. Sequenced by immunoSEQ multiplex PCR; TCRdb stores in-frame clones only, minus some. This sample has 150,000 to 200,000 clones, with less than 90% found just once. The sequenced material came from peripheral blood. These receptor sequences come from a woman in her sixties or seventies with COVID-19, enrolled during active disease. Both conserved end residues are part of each CDR3. A D gene is named only where the DNA matches it firmly. Expanded clones get a size class; other rows say once, few or many, or leave the size out.

J | size | D | V | CDR3 | DNA
TRBJ1-5 | NA | NA | TRBV19 | CASKREEVGNQPQHF | TGTGCCAGTAAACGGGAAGAAGTGGGCAATCAGCCCCAGCATTTT
TRBJ2-3 | NA | TRBD2 | TRBV5-1 | CASSRSGTSGDTQYF | TGCGCCAGCAGCCGTTCAGGGACTAGCGGAGATACGCAGTATTTT
TRBJ1-2 | NA | NA | TRBV6-1 | CASSEGGAGDLTNYGYTF | TGTGCCAGCAGTGAAGGTGGGGCAGGGGACCTCACAAACTATGGCTACACCTTC
TRBJ2-2 | NA | TRBD2 | TRBV7-3 | CASSLGASGSSNTGELFF | TGTGCCAGCAGCTTAGGGGCAAGCGGGAGCTCGAACACCGGGGAGCTGTTTTTT
TRBJ1-1 | NA | NA | TRBV7-2 | CASSRGGRDTEAFF | TGTGCCAGCAGCCGGGGGGGCAGGGACACTGAAGCTTTCTTT
TRBJ2-7 | NA | TRBD1 | TRBV9 | CASSAPGTGSYEQYF | TGTGCCAGCAGCGCCCCCGGGACAGGGTCCTACGAGCAGTACTTC
TRBJ1-5 | NA | NA | TRBV18 | CASSRQDSNQPQHF | TGTGCCAGCTCTCGACAGGATAGCAATCAGCCCCAGCATTTT
TRBJ2-7 | NA | NA | TRBV28 | CASSLPGTQSYEQYF | TGTGCCAGCAGTTTACCCGGGACACAGTCCTACGAGCAGTACTTC
TRBJ2-7 | few | TRBD1 | TRBV5-6 | CASSLGGTGSYEQYF | TGTGCCAGCAGCTTGGGGGGGACAGGGTCCTACGAGCAGTACTTC
TRBJ1-2 | NA | NA | TRBV19 | CASRAGQQGHLRYTF | TGTGCCAGTAGGGCAGGACAGCAGGGCCATCTACGCTACACCTTC
TRBJ1-2 | NA | TRBD1 | TRBV2 | CASSEGQGPYGYTF | TGTGCCAGCAGCGAGGGACAGGGGCCCTATGGCTACACCTTC
TRBJ2-4 | NA | TRBD2 | TRBV24-1 | CATSGGLAGFKNIQYF | TGTGCCACCAGTGGGGGACTAGCGGGCTTCAAAAACATTCAGTACTTC
TRBJ2-7 | NA | TRBD2 | TRBV10-1 | CARMFSGTSGAYEQYF | TGCGCCAGGATGTTTTCCGGGACTAGCGGGGCCTACGAGCAGTACTTC
TRBJ2-7 | NA | NA | TRBV4-3 | CASSIEGAGYEQYF | TGCGCCAGCAGCATAGAGGGTGCGGGCTACGAGCAGTACTTC
TRBJ2-1 | NA | NA | TRBV6-5 | CASRRGDSFYNEQFF | TGTGCCAGCAGAAGAGGGGACTCCTTCTACAATGAGCAGTTCTTC
TRBJ1-3 | NA | NA | TRBV7-2 | CASSLVPSGRAYSGNTIYF | TGTGCCAGCAGCTTAGTCCCCTCCGGCAGGGCGTACTCTGGAAACACCATATATTTT
TRBJ1-2 | NA | TRBD1 | TRBV3-1/TRBV3-2 | CASSPGQLLLTNYGYTF | TGTGCCAGCAGCCCGGGACAGCTACTCCTCACTAACTATGGCTACACCTTC
TRBJ2-3 | NA | NA | TRBV28 | CASSFRGRAKRSTDTQYF | TGTGCCAGCAGTTTTAGGGGCCGGGCAAAAAGGAGCACAGATACGCAGTATTTT
TRBJ2-5 | NA | TRBD2 | TRBV19 | CVGRLAVYQETQYF | TGTGTGGGGAGACTAGCGGTGTACCAAGAGACCCAGTACTTC
TRBJ1-2 | NA | NA | TRBV28 | CASSLGTGYTF | TGTGCCAGCAGTTTAGGCACAGGCTACACCTTC
TRBJ1-1 | NA | NA | TRBV5-8 | CASKVLSEAEAFF | TGTGCCAGCAAGGTTCTCTCGGAGGCTGAAGCTTTCTTT
TRBJ1-2 | few | NA | TRBV11-2 | CASSYTTLYGYTF | TGTGCCAGCAGCTATACAACCCTCTATGGCTACACCTTC
TRBJ1-2 | NA | NA | TRBV18 | CASSPQDSGYGYTF | TGTGCCAGCTCGCCTCAGGATTCGGGGTATGGCTACACCTTC
TRBJ1-5 | NA | TRBD1 | TRBV6-5 | CASSETGGLNQPQHF | TGTGCCAGCAGCGAGACAGGGGGGCTCAATCAGCCCCAGCATTTT
TRBJ2-3 | NA | TRBD2 | TRBV6-5 | CASRDSGRATDTQYF | TGTGCCAGCAGGGATAGCGGGAGGGCCACAGATACGCAGTATTTT
TRBJ1-3 | NA | NA | TRBV7-9 | CASSDRQAGNTIYF | TGTGCCAGCAGCGATAGACAGGCCGGAAACACCATATATTTT
TRBJ2-1 | NA | TRBD2 | TRBV5-1 | CASSLELAGVDEQFF | TGCGCCAGCAGCTTGGAGCTAGCGGGAGTGGATGAGCAGTTCTTC
TRBJ1-2 | once | TRBD1 | TRBV19 | CASSLLGTGGFGYTF | TGTGCCAGTAGTCTACTTGGGACAGGGGGCTTTGGCTACACCTTC
TRBJ2-2 | NA | TRBD2 | TRBV2 | CASSELRGDTGELFF | TGTGCCAGCAGTGAGTTGCGGGGGGACACCGGGGAGCTGTTTTTT
TRBJ1-4 | NA | NA | TRBV6-1 | CAGQRATNEKLFF | TGTGCCGGACAGCGTGCAACTAATGAAAAACTGTTTTTT
TRBJ1-6 | NA | TRBD1 | TRBV28 | CASSTFLGQSSYNSPLHF | TGTGCCAGCAGTACCTTTCTGGGACAGAGCTCCTATAATTCACCCCTCCACTTT
TRBJ2-3 | NA | TRBD2 | TRBV9 | CASSISSGGTDTQYF | TGTGCCAGCAGCATCAGCTCGGGAGGGACAGATACGCAGTATTTT
TRBJ2-5 | NA | NA | TRBV24-1 | CATSDSLETQYF | TGTGCCACCAGTGATTCCTTGGAGACCCAGTACTTC
TRBJ2-5 | NA | NA | TRBV29-1 | CSVSTGLNTQYF | TGCAGCGTCTCAACAGGGCTTAATACCCAGTACTTC
TRBJ1-1 | NA | NA | TRBV7-9 | CASSLASTEAFF | TGTGCCAGCAGCTTAGCTTCAACTGAAGCTTTCTTT
TRBJ2-4 | NA | TRBD2 | TRBV15 | CATSSPLAGGGGGSLAKNIQYF | TGTGCCACCAGCAGCCCCCTAGCGGGGGGGGGCGGAGGGTCGCTAGCCAAAAACATTCAGTACTTC
TRBJ2-7 | NA | NA | TRBV5-1 | CASSDDRSYEQYF | TGCGCCAGCAGCGACGACAGGAGTTACGAGCAGTACTTC
TRBJ2-1 | NA | TRBD2 | TRBV7-9 | CASSLGSGRATYNEQFF | TGTGCCAGCAGCTTAGGTAGCGGGAGGGCAACCTACAATGAGCAGTTCTTC
TRBJ1-1 | NA | NA | TRBV6-5 | CASRTALGDTEAFF | TGTGCCAGCAGGACAGCTCTAGGGGACACTGAAGCTTTCTTT
TRBJ1-3 | few | TRBD1 | TRBV19 | CASSDRENTIYF | TGTGCCAGTAGCGACAGGGAGAACACCATATATTTT
TRBJ1-1 | NA | NA | TRBV6-5 | CASGRGKDTEAFF | TGTGCCAGCGGAAGGGGCAAGGACACTGAAGCTTTCTTT
TRBJ2-1 | few | TRBD2 | TRBV3-1/TRBV3-2 | CASSQLTSGRQFF | TGTGCCAGCAGTCAACTCACTAGCGGGAGGCAGTTCTTC
TRBJ2-1 | NA | TRBD2 | TRBV2 | CASSEAAGFRYNEQFF | TGTGCCAGCAGTGAAGCAGCGGGGTTTAGGTACAATGAGCAGTTCTTC
TRBJ1-4 | NA | TRBD1 | TRBV10-3 | CAISGSLGQGHEKLFF | TGTGCCATCAGTGGATCCTTAGGACAGGGGCATGAAAAACTGTTTTTT
TRBJ2-1 | NA | NA | TRBV2 | CASPRKSEQFF | TGTGCCAGCCCCAGGAAGAGTGAGCAGTTCTTC
TRBJ1-1 | NA | TRBD1 | TRBV5-5 | CASSPDRGRAEAFF | TGTGCCAGCAGCCCGGACAGGGGGCGCGCTGAAGCTTTCTTT
TRBJ1-6 | NA | NA | TRBV3-1/TRBV3-2 | CASSQDRGYNSPLHF | TGTGCCAGCAGCCAAGACCGGGGATATAATTCACCCCTCCACTTT
TRBJ2-1 | NA | TRBD2 | TRBV19 | CASSWKAGVGNNEQFF | TGTGCCAGTAGTTGGAAAGCGGGAGTCGGTAACAATGAGCAGTTCTTC
TRBJ1-5 | NA | NA | TRBV7-2 | CASGRGVNQPQHF | TGTGCCAGCGGCAGGGGAGTTAATCAGCCCCAGCATTTT